A selection of T cell receptor beta chains follows, all from one sample in a study of cytomegalovirus exposure and HLA in healthy donors. Produced via immunoSEQ multiplex PCR; TCRdb's table is partial and in-frame only. The table has approximately 280,000 clones, roughly 90% seen once; the top ten hold about 0.9%. Sequencing used PBMCs. All receptors derive from a woman younger than 30 in good health and CMV-seronegative. Each CDR3 is given with its conserved first and last residue. Each record gives: V gene, J gene, CDR3 protein.

V: TRBV5-4
J: TRBJ1-4
CDR3: CASSLGDRVNEKLFF

V: TRBV30
J: TRBJ2-7
CDR3: CAWSTGAYEQYF

V: TRBV6-5
J: TRBJ1-2
CDR3: CASSFGQGGPGGYTF

V: TRBV5-4
J: TRBJ2-3
CDR3: CASSLTSQTDTQYF

V: TRBV7-2
J: TRBJ2-7
CDR3: CASSLAPTRSSSYEQYF

V: TRBV5-1
J: TRBJ1-4
CDR3: CASSLSGATNEKLFF

V: TRBV28
J: TRBJ2-1
CDR3: CASSPRTTSYNEQFF

V: TRBV6-5
J: TRBJ2-7
CDR3: CASSYRLAGGPGEQYF

V: TRBV6-1
J: TRBJ2-5
CDR3: CASNRGGWETQYF

V: TRBV7-2
J: TRBJ2-1
CDR3: CASSFGRDRRSYNEQFF

V: TRBV19
J: TRBJ1-4
CDR3: CASSSFRRVMNEKLFF

V: TRBV12-1
J: TRBJ2-1
CDR3: CASRSMETDSYNEQFF

V: TRBV28
J: TRBJ2-7
CDR3: CASSLAAASPYEQYF

V: TRBV7-6
J: TRBJ2-3
CDR3: CASSLLTSGGTDTQYF

V: TRBV19
J: TRBJ2-3
CDR3: CASMERVTDTQYF

V: TRBV10-1
J: TRBJ2-5
CDR3: CASSKGLAGTQETQYF

V: TRBV6-6
J: TRBJ1-2
CDR3: CASSYGGGGYGYTF

V: TRBV9
J: TRBJ2-3
CDR3: CASSVEGERTDTQYF

V: TRBV6-1
J: TRBJ1-2
CDR3: CASSGRRDRGRHGYTF

V: TRBV2
J: TRBJ2-7
CDR3: CAAKTRQGADEQYF

V: TRBV6-6
J: TRBJ1-2
CDR3: CASSYSADRGGYTF

V: TRBV12-5
J: TRBJ1-5
CDR3: CASGRAGASNQPQHF

V: TRBV28
J: TRBJ1-2
CDR3: CASSLSYYGYTF

V: TRBV2
J: TRBJ2-3
CDR3: CASIAPPSGRTYF

V: TRBV6-5
J: TRBJ2-5
CDR3: CASRRLAGGLEPHF

V: TRBV27
J: TRBJ2-3
CDR3: CASSSRGTSGRAVTQYF

V: TRBV28
J: TRBJ2-1
CDR3: CASSLFQGTSYNEQFF

V: TRBV21-1
J: TRBJ2-7
CDR3: CASSKVRVEQYF

V: TRBV19
J: TRBJ1-5
CDR3: CASLTGGGSQPQHF

V: TRBV9
J: TRBJ1-2
CDR3: CASSGSRGPDGYTF

V: TRBV27
J: TRBJ1-5
CDR3: CASSQRRTGFGQPQHF

V: TRBV20-1
J: TRBJ1-2
CDR3: CSATTQGGYTF

V: TRBV7-3
J: TRBJ2-1
CDR3: CASSPLAGYSYNEQFF

V: TRBV4-1
J: TRBJ1-2
CDR3: CASSQEVGAGGYGYTF

V: TRBV28
J: TRBJ2-7
CDR3: CASSSGQGDEQYF

V: TRBV9
J: TRBJ2-1
CDR3: CASSVASGRFSEQFF

V: TRBV28
J: TRBJ2-3
CDR3: CASSPRLRRGQDTQYF